Listed below are T cell receptor beta chains from one sample, sequenced in a study of T cells expressing NK-cell markers. Following a re-call of the 5' RACE reads, TCRdb has one entry per CDR3 protein and lacks DNA. The data include over 150,000 distinct CDR3 sequences; the top ten clones carry 20%. Specimen: blood T cells: a sorted CD56 or NKG2C T cell subset, CD4+ or CD8+ T cells, or bulk PBMC T cells (not recorded which). These receptors all stem from a man aged 18-75 years in good health. The CDR3 runs from the conserved cysteine through the conserved F or W.

TRBV20-1	TRBJ2-1	CSARPLGIWADNEQFF
TRBV27	TRBJ2-1	CASSLLGSNTHNEQFF
TRBV27	TRBJ1-1	CASSSLQGAVTEAFF
TRBV7-6	TRBJ2-5	CASSPSGALETQYF
TRBV28	TRBJ2-7	CASSQAGTETEQYF
TRBV5-8	TRBJ2-7	CASSLADADEQYF
TRBV20-1	TRBJ2-7	CSARDPGSYEQYF
TRBV7-2	TRBJ2-2	CASSYGDRVWSGELFF
TRBV7-9	TRBJ2-7	CASSLEGGRSYEQYF
TRBV7-9	TRBJ2-1	CASSLSSGGPGAGEQFF
TRBV20-1	TRBJ2-7	CSARGAVRAAGGTHLYEQYF
TRBV28	TRBJ2-1	CASSPIAGGLDEQFF
TRBV2	TRBJ2-3	CASSDLPEGDTQYF
TRBV3-1	TRBJ2-1	CASRETGGGLYNEQFF
TRBV19	TRBJ1-2	CAITWGNYGYTF
TRBV12-3/TRBV12-4	TRBJ1-1	CASSTGAEAFF
TRBV10-3	TRBJ2-7	CAISEPGQGAREQYF
TRBV9	TRBJ1-3	CASSAPRDNTIYF
TRBV6-6	TRBJ2-7	CASSYRGLYEQYF
TRBV12-3/TRBV12-4	TRBJ2-3	CASSLSRGHSTDTQYF
TRBV7-6	TRBJ1-5	CASSSTLVGGNQPQHF
TRBV2	TRBJ2-1	CASSEAYEQFF
TRBV5-6	TRBJ2-1	CASSTTDRNEQFF
TRBV7-9	TRBJ2-3	CASSPALRSTDTQYF
TRBV2	TRBJ2-1	CASRVTGGVGNEQFF
TRBV4-2	TRBJ2-7	CASSNLAGGHEQYF
TRBV4-2	TRBJ2-7	CASRSDSYEQYF
TRBV11-2	TRBJ2-7	CASSVLRRDSSYEQYF
TRBV7-2	TRBJ1-1	CASSFETSEAFF
TRBV5-4	TRBJ2-7	CASSLAGAGETYEQYF
TRBV1	TRBJ2-1	CTSSPHEGISNEQFF
TRBV2	TRBJ1-4	CASLEPPDWEKLFF
TRBV4-2	TRBJ1-2	CASSQDDRGILNYGYTF
TRBV5-6	TRBJ2-5	CASSLALGAETQYF
TRBV20-1	TRBJ2-5	CSAILPSGEETQYF
TRBV11-2	TRBJ2-5	CASSQKDRIQETQYF
TRBV6-5	TRBJ1-5	CASTSPAREEDSNQPQHF
TRBV6-1	TRBJ2-7	CASNVSPEWSYEQYF
TRBV28	TRBJ1-2	CASSLTVNYGYTF
TRBV27	TRBJ2-3	CASSFYGSTDTQYF
TRBV27	TRBJ1-1	CASSWQPNTEAFF
TRBV5-1	TRBJ1-1	CASSPGAGYIDTEAFF
TRBV5-1	TRBJ2-5	CASTNPQETQYF
TRBV6-2/TRBV6-3	TRBJ2-5	CASLTGTSSQETQYF